A single sample is the source of the 10 T cell receptor beta chains below, sequenced in a study of T cell repertoires in cytomegalovirus infection. Which antigens these TCRs recognize remains unknown. One entry per CDR3 protein, called by TCRdb with MiXCR from the reads. Of hundreds of thousands of distinct CDR3 sequences in the sample, approximately 30% were seen once. This material consisted of cultured CD8+ T cells from PBMCs, taken from culture after CMV antigen stimulation. The receptors here all came from a human donor in good health (CMV status not recorded). Some clones in this sample may be carry-over from other donors' samples.

This clonotype has at least ten counts. This CDR3 reads CASSLPIWKDTNTGELFF. In DNA, the CDR3 is TGTGCCAGCAGTTTGCCAATATGGAAGGACACTAACACCGGGGAGCTGTTTTTT. This chain links TRBV28 with TRBJ2-2; D may be TRBD1 (5 bases). In germline, CDR1 is MDHEN, CDR2 SYDVKM. Trimming cost V 3 bases and J 2 bases, with 19 bases left between them. This CDR3 region has 18 residues.

This clonotype was recorded a few times. This rearrangement joins TRBV15 to TRBJ2-2; possibly TRBD1 for D (5 bases). Germline assignment: CDR1 LNHNV and CDR2 YYDKDF (reference sequence). The CDR3 is 12 residues long. Trimming cost V 8 bases and J 5 bases, with 9 bases left between them. As DNA, the CDR3 is TGTGCCACCCTGCAGGGAACCGGGGAGCTGTTTTTT. Translating it yields CATLQGTGELFF. Full variable domain (remainder filled in from reference TRBV15 and TRBJ2-2): DAMVIQNPRYQVTQFGKPVTLSCSQTLNHNVMYWYQQKSSQAPKLLFHYYDKDFNNEADTPDNFQSRRPNTSFCFLDIRSPGLGDTAMYLCATLQGTGELFFGEGSRLTVL.

This chain connects TRBV7-8 to TRBJ2-7; D gene unclear. CDR1 is SGHVS, CDR2 FQNEAQ, per germline. V lost 4 bases to trimming and J lost 6 bases, with 10 bases between them. The CDR3 runs 12 residues. CDR3 residues: CASSSMGFEQYV. The DNA for the CDR3 is TGTGCCAGCAGCTCAATGGGATTCGAGCAGTACGTC.

The chain links TRBV11-2 to TRBJ2-7; 7 bases match TRBD2. There are 12 residues in the CDR3. V shed 8 bases and J 4 bases; nucleotides not matched to a gene: 5. Germline-derived CDR1 and CDR2 are SGHAT and FQNNGV. The CDR3 nucleotides read TGTGCCAGCTCAGGGAGGGCTTACGAGCAGTACGTC. Translated, it gives CASSGRAYEQYV.

V and J are TRBV10-2 and TRBJ2-7; 12 bases agree with TRBD2. Per the germline V gene, CDR1 is WSHSY and CDR2 is SAAADI. The CDR3 runs to 13 residues. V was clipped by 7 bases and J by 5 bases; unmatched bases: 3. In nucleotides, the CDR3 is TGCGCCAGCACTAGCGGGGGGGCGGACGAGCAGTACTTC. This gives the protein CASTSGGADEQYF.

The CDR3, as DNA: TGTGCCAGCAGTTTTGACAGGGCCGGGCAGCCCCAGCATTTT. It specifies CASSFDRAGQPQHF. The rearrangement joins TRBV7-2 to TRBJ1-5, with 7 bases lining up with TRBD1. The CDR3 length is 14 residues. V was pared by 6 bases and J by 7 bases, with 9 bases of the junction left unmatched. Germline-derived CDR1 and CDR2 are SGHTA and FQGNSA.

As to this clonotype: Mismatch with germline at one junction end may stem from a read error. The rearrangement uses TRBV7-7 and TRBJ2-5, with a possible D match to TRBD1 (6 bases). Germline V lookup: CDR1 SSHAT, CDR2 FNYEAQ (reference sequence). The CDR3 has 14 residues. For the CDR3, the DNA is TGTGCTAGCAGCTTAGGAAGACAGGAGGAGACCCAGTACTTC. Translation: CASSLGRQEETQYF.

V and J are TRBV10-3 and TRBJ1-1; D is possibly TRBD1 (5 bases). V lost 3 bases and J lost 10, with 9 bases in between. The CDR3 consists of 11 residues. Germline-derived CDR1 and CDR2 are ENHRY and SYGVKD. CDR3 sequence: CAISEGDGAFF. DNA of the CDR3: TGTGCCATCAGTGAAGGGGATGGAGCTTTCTTT.

This chain joins TRBV20-1 and TRBJ2-5; D not certain. The CDR3 extends over 16 amino acids. The germline CDR1 and CDR2 sequences are DFQATT and SNEGSKA (reference sequence). V lost 0 bases and J 1 base, leaving 15 bases between the germline ends. This CDR3 is CSARDQNRRVQETQYF. The CDR3, as DNA: TGCAGTGCTAGAGATCAGAATAGAAGGGTCCAAGAGACCCAGTACTTC.

The rearrangement joins TRBV27 to TRBJ1-2; a weak D match, TRBD1 (6 bases). The germline V gene encodes CDR1 MNHEY and CDR2 SMNVEV (reference sequence). The CDR3 extends over 20 amino acids. The V gene lost 8 bases and the J gene lost 2 bases, with 33 bases spanning the gap. CDR3 sequence: CASSARRREQGAWKNYGYTF. The CDR3 DNA reads TGTGCCAGCTCCGCAAGGCGCAGGGAACAGGGTGCGTGGAAGAACTATGGCTACACCTTC.